This T cell receptor beta chain was obtained from a study of tumor-infiltrating lymphocytes in primary liver carcinoma. Study outcomes and limitations: Tumor region pairs showed greater overlap than either tumor-adjacent or tumor-blood pairs did.

Co-extraction of RNA and DNA was performed on about 19-33 mg of unsorted bulk tissue. Chronic HBV infection was present, with no prior treatment. Over 80% viable tumor cells were present in every tumor sample. With regard to this clonotype: Its antigen is still unknown. Germline is not matched at one junction end, which may reflect a read error.

This CDR3 spans 12 amino acids. Germline V gives CDR1 MDHEN, CDR2 SYDVKM. Researchers generated TCR beta cDNA from approximately 520 ng of total RNA, relying on a constant-region primer. The TCR beta library was amplified through three nested multiplex PCR rounds in a modified ARM-PCR procedure. TRBV1-TRBV30 forward primers paired with a C-beta reverse primer were used in the first two PCR rounds, which ran roughly 11 cycles each. MiXCR, applied by TCRdb to the multiplex PCR reads, yields one record per CDR3 protein. The sample lists roughly 100,000 distinct CDR3 sequences, roughly 80% occurring once.

Sequenced input: liver tumor tissue from sampling region 3. The subset here: tumor region T3, left-lateral pole. The chain recombines TRBV28 with TRBJ1-2; 7 bases match TRBD1. This TCR was sampled from a man aged 35 to 55 with primary liver carcinoma and hepatitis B virus infection. CDR3 nucleotides: TGTGCCAGCGGTTTGAGGGGGCAGTCTGAGATCTTC. Protein sequence: CASGLRGQSEIF.